The T cell receptor (beta chain) under discussion was sequenced for a study of T cell changes during pregnancy in multiple sclerosis. Only in-frame clones appear in the TCRdb table, and some are missing; sequencing was by immunoSEQ multiplex PCR. The sample contains tens of thousands of clones, about nine tenths of which appear only once. This clone was found once. This CDR3 spans 15 amino acids. V lost 4 bases to trimming and J lost 7 bases; unmatched junction nucleotides: 9. The germline gives CDR1 SGHNT, CDR2 YENEEA. J is TRBJ2-1 and V is TRBV11-3; 8 bases line up with TRBD2. The source material was CD8+ T cells from peripheral blood mononuclear cells, sampled in the second trimester of pregnancy. The clonotype comes from a female donor with multiple sclerosis, enrolled in a pregnancy study. CDR3: CASSSGLAGGNEQFF. The CDR3 DNA reads TGTGCCAGCAGCTCCGGACTAGCCGGGGGGAATGAGCAGTTCTTC.